This TCR beta chain derives from a study of cytomegalovirus exposure and HLA in healthy donors. It was with 60 Vbeta and 13 Jbeta primers that the PCR ran. Profiled with immunoSEQ multiplex PCR; TCRdb holds only in-frame clones, not every one. In the table there are about 160,000 clones, about 77% of which are singletons. Germline-derived CDR1 and CDR2 are SGHDN and FVKESK. The V and J ends lost 3 bases and 8 bases, in that order; junction bases with no gene match: 5. The CDR3 sequence is 13 residues long. Remarks on this clone: Its antigen is still unknown.

Study conclusions and caveats: Confirmation in vitro established that a few CMV-associated chains were specific for CMV antigens. The study had only CMV serostatus as immune exposure information.

Donors likely had unrecorded immune exposures despite being nominally healthy when sampled. The gene calls are TRBV14 and TRBJ2-3; 7 nucleotides align to TRBD1. The receptor was isolated from a woman aged 45-59 years in good health and CMV-seronegative. The material sequenced was PBMCs. This chain's CDR3 is CASSQTGFTTQYF. The CDR3, as DNA: TGTGCCAGCAGCCAGACAGGGTTTACTACGCAGTATTTT. Looking up the rest from reference TRBV14 and TRBJ2-3 gives the full variable domain: EAGVTQFPSHSVIEKGQTVTLRCDPISGHDNLYWYRRVMGKEIKFLLHFVKESKQDESGMPNNRFLAERTGGTYSTLKVQPAELEDSGVYFCASSQTGFTTQYFGPGTRLTVL.